This record concerns one T cell receptor (beta chain) sequence. The antigen this receptor binds is unknown. Base qualities are not recorded, but no much larger clone differs from it by a single base. The CDR3 holds 15 amino acids from the cysteine to the phenylalanine. Only the CDR3 portion is preserved as DNA: 45 bases, with reading frame beginning at the first base. V was cut back by 4 bases and J by 0 bases, leaving a gap of 13 bases between them. The germline V gene supplies CDR1 MDHEN and CDR2 SYDVKM. The library was made by the immunoSEQ multiplex PCR assay. The immuneACCESS repertoire file appears here via TCRdb, limited to in-frame rearrangements. These files lack a portion of the clones; in checked studies, under half of the deficit traces to unresolved V genes, and the cause of the others is not known. Counted in this sample were around 66,000 clones; 90% to 95% of them appeared once. The top ten hold 2% to 2.5% of the sample.

These data are taken from a study of T cell changes during pregnancy in multiple sclerosis (dated by TCRdb to about 2019). Notes on the research overall: The study looked at changes in the T cell repertoire across pregnancy in women with multiple sclerosis.

The receptor's source is a female donor in good health, enrolled as a control in a pregnancy study. The chain links TRBV28 with TRBJ2-7; a tentative D match to TRBD2 spans 6 bases. The sequencing used peripheral blood, collected in the third trimester of pregnancy. The DNA sequence follows: TGTGCCAGCAGTTCGGGAGCCTATAGCTCCTACGAGCAGTACTTC. Its translation reads: CASSSGAYSSYEQYF.